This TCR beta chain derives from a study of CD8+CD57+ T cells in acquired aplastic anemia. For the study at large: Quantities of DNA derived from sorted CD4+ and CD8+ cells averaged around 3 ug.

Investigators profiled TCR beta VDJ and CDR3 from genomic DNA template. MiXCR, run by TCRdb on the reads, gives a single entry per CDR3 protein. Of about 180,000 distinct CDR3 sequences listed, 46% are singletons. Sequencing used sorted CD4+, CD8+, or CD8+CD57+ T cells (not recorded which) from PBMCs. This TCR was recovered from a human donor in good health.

The CDR3: CASSLGARYEQYF. CDR3 bases: TGTGCCAGCAGTTTGGGGGCCAGGTACGAGCAGTACTTC. The rearrangement uses TRBV27 and TRBJ2-7; D perhaps matches TRBD1 (6 bases). The germline V gene has CDR1 MNHEY and CDR2 SMNVEV (reference sequence). The CDR3 is 13 residues long. V was cut by 3 bases and J by 4 bases, with 10 bases left in between.